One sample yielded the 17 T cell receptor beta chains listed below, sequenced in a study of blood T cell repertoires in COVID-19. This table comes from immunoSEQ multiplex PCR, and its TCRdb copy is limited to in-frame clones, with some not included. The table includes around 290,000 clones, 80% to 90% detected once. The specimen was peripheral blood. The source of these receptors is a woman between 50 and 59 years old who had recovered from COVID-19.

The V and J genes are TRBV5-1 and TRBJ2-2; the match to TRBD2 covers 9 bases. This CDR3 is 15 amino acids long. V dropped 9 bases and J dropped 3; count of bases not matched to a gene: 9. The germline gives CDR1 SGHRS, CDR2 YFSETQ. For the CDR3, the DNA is TGCGCCACACATATGGGACTAGCAGACACCGGGGAGCTGTTTTTT. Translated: CATHMGLADTGELFF.

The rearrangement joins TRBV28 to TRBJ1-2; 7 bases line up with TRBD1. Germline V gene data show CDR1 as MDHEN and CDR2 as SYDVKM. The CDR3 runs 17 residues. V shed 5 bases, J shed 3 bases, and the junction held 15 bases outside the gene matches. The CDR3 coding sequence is TGTGCCAGCAGTGGGAAAACTGGGGACAGAGGCTACTATGGCTACACCTTC. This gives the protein CASSGKTGDRGYYGYTF.

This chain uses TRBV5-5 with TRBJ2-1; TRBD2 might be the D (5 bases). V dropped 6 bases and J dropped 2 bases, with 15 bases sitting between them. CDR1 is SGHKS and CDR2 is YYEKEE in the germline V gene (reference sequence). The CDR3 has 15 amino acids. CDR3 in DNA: TGTGCCAGCACTCCCTTCACGGGAACCTACAATGAGCAGTTCTTC. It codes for CASTPFTGTYNEQFF. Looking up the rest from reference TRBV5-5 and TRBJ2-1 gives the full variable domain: DAGVTQSPTHLIKTRGQQVTLRCSPISGHKSVSWYQQVLGQGPQFIFQYYEKEERGRGNFPDRFSARQFPNYSSELNVNALLLGDSALYLCASTPFTGTYNEQFFGPGTRLTVL.

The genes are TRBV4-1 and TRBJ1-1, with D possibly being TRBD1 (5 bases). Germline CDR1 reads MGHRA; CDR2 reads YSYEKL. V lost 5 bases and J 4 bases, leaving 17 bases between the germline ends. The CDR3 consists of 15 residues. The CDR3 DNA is TGCGCCAGCAGCTCACTATTTCTCAGGGCCACTGAAGCTTTCTTT. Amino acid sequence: CASSSLFLRATEAFF.

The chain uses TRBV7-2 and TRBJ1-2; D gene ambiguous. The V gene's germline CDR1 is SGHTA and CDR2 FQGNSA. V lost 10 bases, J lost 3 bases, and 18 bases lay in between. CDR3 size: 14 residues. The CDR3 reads CAIPSRANDYGYTF. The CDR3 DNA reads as TGTGCCATCCCCTCGCGGGCAAACGACTATGGCTACACCTTC.

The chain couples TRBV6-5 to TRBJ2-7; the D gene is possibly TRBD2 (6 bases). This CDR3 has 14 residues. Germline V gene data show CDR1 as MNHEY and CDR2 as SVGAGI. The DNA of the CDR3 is TGTGCAAGCGGACGGACAACTCGGGCGGGGGAGCAGTACTTC. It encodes CASGRTTRAGEQYF.

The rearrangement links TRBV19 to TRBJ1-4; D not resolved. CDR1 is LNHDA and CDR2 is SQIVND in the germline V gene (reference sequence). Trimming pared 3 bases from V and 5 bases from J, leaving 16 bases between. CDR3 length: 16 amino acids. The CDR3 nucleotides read TGTGCCAGTAGTATGACCCGCCGATACGGGAATGAAAAACTGTTTTTT. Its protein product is CASSMTRRYGNEKLFF. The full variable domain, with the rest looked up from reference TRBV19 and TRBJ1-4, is DGGITQSPKYLFRKEGQNVTLSCEQNLNHDAMYWYRQDPGQGLRLIYYSQIVNDFQKGDIAEGYSVSREKKESFPLTVTSAQKNPTAFYLCASSMTRRYGNEKLFFGSGTQLSVL.

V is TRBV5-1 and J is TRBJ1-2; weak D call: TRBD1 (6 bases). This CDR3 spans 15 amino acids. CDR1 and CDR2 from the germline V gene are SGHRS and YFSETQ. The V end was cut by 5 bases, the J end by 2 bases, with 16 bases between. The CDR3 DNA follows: TGCGCCAGCAGTCCCTCACAGGGCTTAAACTATGGCTACACCTTC. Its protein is CASSPSQGLNYGYTF. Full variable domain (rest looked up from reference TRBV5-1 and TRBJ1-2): KAGVTQTPRYLIKTRGQQVTLSCSPISGHRSVSWYQQTPGQGLQFLFEYFSETQRNKGNFPGRFSGRQFSNSRSEMNVSTLELGDSALYLCASSPSQGLNYGYTFGSGTRLTVV.

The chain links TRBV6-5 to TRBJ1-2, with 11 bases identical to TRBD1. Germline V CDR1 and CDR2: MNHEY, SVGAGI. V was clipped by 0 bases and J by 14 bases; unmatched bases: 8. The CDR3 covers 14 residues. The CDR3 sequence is CASSYSGTGGGWTF. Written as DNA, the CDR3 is TGTGCCAGCAGTTACTCCGGGACAGGGGGGGGATGGACCTTC.

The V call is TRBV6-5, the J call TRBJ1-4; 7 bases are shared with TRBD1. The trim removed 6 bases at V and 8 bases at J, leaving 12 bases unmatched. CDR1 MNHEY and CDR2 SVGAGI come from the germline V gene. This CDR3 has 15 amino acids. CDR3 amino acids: CASRTKIGGGEKLFF. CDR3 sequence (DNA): TGTGCCAGCAGAACCAAAATCGGAGGGGGCGAAAAACTGTTTTTT.

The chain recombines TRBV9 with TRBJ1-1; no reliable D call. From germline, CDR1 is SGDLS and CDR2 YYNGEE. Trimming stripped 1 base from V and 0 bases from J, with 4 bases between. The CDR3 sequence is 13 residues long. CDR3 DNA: TGTGCCAGCAGCGTAACTGTGAACACTGAAGCTTTCTTT. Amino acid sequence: CASSVTVNTEAFF.

Here the CDR3 DNA reads TGCGCCAGCAGCCAAGTTCATACCAGATCGAACACCGGGGAGCTGTTTTTT. It specifies CASSQVHTRSNTGELFF. The gene calls are TRBV4-3 and TRBJ2-2; D not certain. Germline V lookup: CDR1 LGHNA, CDR2 YSLEER. Trimming took 1 base from V and 0 from J, leaving 12 bases between them. The length of the CDR3 is 17 residues.

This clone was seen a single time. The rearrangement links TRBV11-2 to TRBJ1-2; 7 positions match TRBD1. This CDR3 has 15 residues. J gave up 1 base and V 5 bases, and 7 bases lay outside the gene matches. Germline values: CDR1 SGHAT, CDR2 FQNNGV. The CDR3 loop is CASSLSGQFNYGYTF. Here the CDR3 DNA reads TGTGCCAGCAGCCTTTCGGGACAGTTTAACTATGGCTACACCTTC. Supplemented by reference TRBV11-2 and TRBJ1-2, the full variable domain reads EAGVAQSPRYKIIEKRQSVAFWCNPISGHATLYWYQQILGQGPKLLIQFQNNGVVDDSQLPKDRFSAERLKGVDSTLKIQPAKLEDSAVYLCASSLSGQFNYGYTFGSGTRLTVV.

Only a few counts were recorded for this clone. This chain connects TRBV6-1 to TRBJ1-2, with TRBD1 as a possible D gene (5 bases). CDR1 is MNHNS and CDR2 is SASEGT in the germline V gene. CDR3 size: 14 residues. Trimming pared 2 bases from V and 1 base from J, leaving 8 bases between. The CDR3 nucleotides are TGTGCCAGCAGTGAACAACAGGTTAACTATGGCTACACCTTC. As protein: CASSEQQVNYGYTF.

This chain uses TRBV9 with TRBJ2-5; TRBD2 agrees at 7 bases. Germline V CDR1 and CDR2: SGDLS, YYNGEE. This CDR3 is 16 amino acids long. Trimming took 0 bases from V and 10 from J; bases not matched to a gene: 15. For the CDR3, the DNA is TGTGCCAGCAGCGTAGACCTCCTGGGGGGGTTGATGGGCCAGTACTTC. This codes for CASSVDLLGGLMGQYF.

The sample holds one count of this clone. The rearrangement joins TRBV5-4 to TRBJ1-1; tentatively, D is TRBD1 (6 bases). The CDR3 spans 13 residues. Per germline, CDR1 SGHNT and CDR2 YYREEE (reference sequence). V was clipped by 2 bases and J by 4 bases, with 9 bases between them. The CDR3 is CASSFPGVTEAFF. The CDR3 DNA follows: TGTGCCAGCAGCTTCCCAGGGGTCACTGAAGCTTTCTTT.

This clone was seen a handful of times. As DNA, the CDR3 is TGTGCCAGCAGGGACCGACAGGGACGGGCTAGCTCACCCCTCCACTTT. This gives the protein CASRDRQGRASSPLHF. The V call is TRBV2, the J call TRBJ1-6, with 7 nucleotides matching TRBD1. The CDR3 runs 16 residues. Germline CDR1 is SNHLY and CDR2 is FYNNEI. Losses at the gene ends were 6 bases for V and 10 bases for J; bases not matched to a gene: 15.